These T cell receptor beta chains were read from a single sample in a study of shared clonotypes between healthy human individuals. Generated by immunoSEQ multiplex PCR, the TCRdb table keeps only in-frame clones and is missing some. This sample yields more than 2,000,000 clones, of which 85% to 95% are seen a single time; about 0.13% belongs to the top ten. Sample: naive CD4+ T cells sorted from blood. These receptors all come from a man aged 18 to 29 in good health. The conserved cysteine and the conserved F or W are not part of the CDR3 here. The order of the fields is V gene, J gene, CDR3 protein.

TRBV18,TRBJ1-2,ASSPDRVYGYT
TRBV19,TRBJ1-5,ASSIEWENQPQH
TRBV30,TRBJ2-7,ACRGPYGQY
TRBV19,TRBJ1-5,ASSIRDGIGPQH
TRBV30,TRBJ2-5,AWSLILETQY
TRBV7-2,TRBJ1-2,ASSARQGVADYGYT
TRBV2,TRBJ1-2,ASSADYPYGYT
TRBV7-9,TRBJ2-5,ASSLEASSGAQY
TRBV6-5,TRBJ2-5,ASSQGQGPQETQY
TRBV6-5,TRBJ1-1,ASSYYTEAF
TRBV5-5,TRBJ1-4,ASSPTGATNEKLF
TRBV6-1,TRBJ2-7,ASSFPRRSEQY
TRBV6-1,TRBJ1-1,ATLRTENTEAF
TRBV30,TRBJ1-4,AWNTGTANEKLF
TRBV13,TRBJ2-2,ASSLGMGGWNTGELF
TRBV7-8,TRBJ2-2,ASSPGGPTGELF
TRBV5-8,TRBJ1-5,ASSARVGVLGNQPQH